This TCR beta chain was obtained from a study of CD8+CD57+ T cells in acquired aplastic anemia. The overall study: Across the sorted CD4+ and CD8+ cells, DNA amounts averaged roughly 3 ug.

Study-level findings and limits: For CD8+ Simpson's diversity, patients and controls showed no significant difference.

TCR beta VDJ and CDR3 profiling used genomic DNA as template. TCRdb recomputed calls from the reads with MiXCR, one row per CDR3 protein. The sample yields under 200,000 distinct CDR3 sequences, around 48% seen once. In its sample, this clonotype was seen many times. Its specificity is unknown. Patients picked for sequencing had shown CD8+CD57+ cell expansion detected by flow cytometry. The patients, all of them, had severe acquired aplastic anemia. The specimen was sorted CD4+, CD8+, or CD8+CD57+ T cells (not recorded which) from PBMCs. The TCR was taken from a human donor with aplastic anemia.

Here the CDR3 DNA reads TGTGCCAGCAGTTCTCTCGCGGCTAACACCTTC. Its translation: CASSSLAANTF. The V and J genes are TRBV6-2 or TRBV6-3 and TRBJ1-2; no clear D gene. Between the trimmed V and J ends, which lost 4 bases and 12 bases, there was a span of 12 bases. This CDR3 is 11 amino acids long. The germline V gene encodes CDR1 MNHEY and CDR2 SVGEGT.